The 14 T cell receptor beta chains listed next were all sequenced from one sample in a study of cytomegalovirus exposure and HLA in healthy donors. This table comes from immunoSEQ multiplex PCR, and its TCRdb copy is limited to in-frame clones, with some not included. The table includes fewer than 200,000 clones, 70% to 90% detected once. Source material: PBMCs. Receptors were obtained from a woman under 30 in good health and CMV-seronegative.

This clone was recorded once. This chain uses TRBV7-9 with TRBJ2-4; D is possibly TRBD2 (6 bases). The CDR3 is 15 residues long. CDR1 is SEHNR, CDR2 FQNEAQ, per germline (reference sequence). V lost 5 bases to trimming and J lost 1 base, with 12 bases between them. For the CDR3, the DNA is TGTGCCAGCAGCCCGCACGGAGGGGCCAAAAACATTCAGTACTTC. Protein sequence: CASSPHGGAKNIQYF.

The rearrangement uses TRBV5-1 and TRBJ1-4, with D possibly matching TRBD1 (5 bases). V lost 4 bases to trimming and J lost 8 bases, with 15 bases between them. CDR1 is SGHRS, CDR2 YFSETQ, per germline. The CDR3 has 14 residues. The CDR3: CASSPGDSGEKLFF. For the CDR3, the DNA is TGCGCCAGCAGCCCTGGGGACTCTGGCGAAAAACTGTTTTTT.

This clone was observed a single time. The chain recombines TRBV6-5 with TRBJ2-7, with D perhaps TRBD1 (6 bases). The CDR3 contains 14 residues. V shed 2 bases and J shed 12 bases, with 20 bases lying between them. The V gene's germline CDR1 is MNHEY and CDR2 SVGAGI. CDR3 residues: CASSYDGQSPAWYF. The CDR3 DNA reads TGTGCCAGCAGTTACGACGGACAGTCCCCGGCGTGGTACTTC.

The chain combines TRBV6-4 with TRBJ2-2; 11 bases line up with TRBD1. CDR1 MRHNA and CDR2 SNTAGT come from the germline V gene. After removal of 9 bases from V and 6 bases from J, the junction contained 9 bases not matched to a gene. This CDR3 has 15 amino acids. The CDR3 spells CASKPGQGAAGELFF. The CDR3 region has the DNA TGTGCCAGTAAGCCTGGACAGGGGGCCGCCGGGGAGCTGTTTTTT.

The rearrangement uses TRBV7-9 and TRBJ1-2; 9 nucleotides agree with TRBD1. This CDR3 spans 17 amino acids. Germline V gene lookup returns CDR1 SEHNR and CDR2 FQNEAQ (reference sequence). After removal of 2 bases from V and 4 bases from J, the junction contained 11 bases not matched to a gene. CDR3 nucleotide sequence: TGTGCCAGCAGCTTATTTCGGGACAGGGAAAGGGTCTATGGCTACACCTTC. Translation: CASSLFRDRERVYGYTF.

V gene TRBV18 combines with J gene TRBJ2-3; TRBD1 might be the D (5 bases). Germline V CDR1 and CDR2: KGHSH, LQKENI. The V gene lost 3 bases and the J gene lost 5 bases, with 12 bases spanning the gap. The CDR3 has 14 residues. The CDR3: CASSPPEGVDTQYF. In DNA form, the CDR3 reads TGTGCCAGCTCACCCCCGGAAGGGGTAGATACGCAGTATTTT.

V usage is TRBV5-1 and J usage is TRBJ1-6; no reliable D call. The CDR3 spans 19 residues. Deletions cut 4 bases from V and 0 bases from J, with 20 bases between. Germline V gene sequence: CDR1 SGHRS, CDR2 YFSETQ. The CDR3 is CASSPPRVPPVSYNSPLHF. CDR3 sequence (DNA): TGCGCCAGCAGCCCTCCGCGCGTCCCGCCTGTCTCCTATAATTCACCCCTCCACTTT.

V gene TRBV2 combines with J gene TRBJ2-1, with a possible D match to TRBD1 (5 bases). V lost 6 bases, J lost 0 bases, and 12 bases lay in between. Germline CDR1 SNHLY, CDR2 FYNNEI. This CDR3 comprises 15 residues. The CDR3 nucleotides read TGTGCCAGCAGGGACAACTCCGGCTCCTACAATGAGCAGTTCTTC. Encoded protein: CASRDNSGSYNEQFF.

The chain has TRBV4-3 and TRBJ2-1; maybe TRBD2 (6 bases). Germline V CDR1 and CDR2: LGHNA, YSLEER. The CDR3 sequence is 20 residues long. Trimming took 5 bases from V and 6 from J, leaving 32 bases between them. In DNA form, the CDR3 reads TGCGCCAGCAGCTCTCTAGGGGCGGGACCCCCTCCCCTCCCTCTCAATGAGCAGTTCTTC. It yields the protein CASSSLGAGPPPLPLNEQFF.

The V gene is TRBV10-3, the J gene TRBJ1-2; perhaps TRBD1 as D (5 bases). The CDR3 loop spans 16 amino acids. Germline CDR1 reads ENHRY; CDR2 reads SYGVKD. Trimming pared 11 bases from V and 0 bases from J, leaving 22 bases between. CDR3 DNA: TGTGCCTCCTTGGACCTGGGCGGGACGGCTAACTATGGCTACACCTTC. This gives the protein CASLDLGGTANYGYTF.

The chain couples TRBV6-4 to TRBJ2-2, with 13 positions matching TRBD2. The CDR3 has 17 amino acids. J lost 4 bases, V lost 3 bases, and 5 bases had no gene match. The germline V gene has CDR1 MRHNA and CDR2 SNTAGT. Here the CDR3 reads CASSELAGGKGTGELFF. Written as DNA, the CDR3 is TGTGCCAGCAGTGAACTAGCGGGAGGGAAAGGCACCGGGGAGCTGTTTTTT.

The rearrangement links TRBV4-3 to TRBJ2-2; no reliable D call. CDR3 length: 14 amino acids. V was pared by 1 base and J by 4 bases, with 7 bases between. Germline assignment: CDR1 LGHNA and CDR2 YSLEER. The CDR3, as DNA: TGCGCCAGCAGCCAAGGGGCAGTCACCGGGGAGCTGTTTTTT. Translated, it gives CASSQGAVTGELFF.

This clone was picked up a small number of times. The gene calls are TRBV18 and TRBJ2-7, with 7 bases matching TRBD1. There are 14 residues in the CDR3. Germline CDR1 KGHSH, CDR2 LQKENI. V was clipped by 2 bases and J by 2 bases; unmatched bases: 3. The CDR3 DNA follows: TGTGCCAGCTCACCAGGGGACAGAGCCTACGAGCAGTACTTC. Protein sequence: CASSPGDRAYEQYF.

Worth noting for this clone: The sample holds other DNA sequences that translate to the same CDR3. CDR3 coding DNA: TGTGCCAGTAGTATAAGGGACAGACCCTACGAGCAGTACTTC. Its protein is CASSIRDRPYEQYF. This chain links TRBV19 with TRBJ2-7, with 7 nucleotides matching TRBD1. The V gene's germline CDR1 is LNHDA and CDR2 SQIVND (reference sequence). V dropped 2 bases and J dropped 2; count of bases not matched to a gene: 3. The CDR3 contains 14 residues.